This T cell receptor (beta chain) was recovered during a study of T cell changes during pregnancy in multiple sclerosis. The CDR3 sequence is 14 residues long. CDR1 MGHRA and CDR2 YSYEKL come from the germline V gene. V was pared by 6 bases and J by 5 bases, with 16 bases between. Sequenced by immunoSEQ multiplex PCR; TCRdb stores in-frame clones only, minus some. The repertoire holds 50,000 to 60,000 clones, with 91% as singletons. The sequence was collected from a female donor in good health, enrolled as a control in a pregnancy study. V and J are TRBV4-1 and TRBJ1-1; D uncertain. The specimen comprised peripheral blood, sampled after pregnancy. In DNA, the CDR3 is TGCGCCAGCAGAGTACAGATAGGTAGTACTGAAGCTTTCTTT. Translation: CASRVQIGSTEAFF.